The T cell receptor (beta chain) under discussion was sequenced for a study of blood T cell repertoires in COVID-19. Germline V lookup: CDR1 MDHEN, CDR2 SYDVKM. This CDR3 has 15 amino acids. With V trimmed by 10 bases and J by 5 bases, 12 bases remained unmatched. Sequencing used immunoSEQ multiplex PCR; TCRdb keeps in-frame clones, though not all of them. The repertoire has fewer than 90,000 clones, approximately 91% of them found once; the top ten carry 7.3%. Sequenced sample: peripheral blood. The clonotype originates from a man in his 70s with acute or convalescent COVID-19. J is TRBJ1-5 and V is TRBV28; 9 bases match TRBD1. The CDR3 DNA reads as TGTGCCATCCGCCGGCCGGGACAGGGATATCAGCCCCAGCATTTT. It translates to CAIRRPGQGYQPQHF.